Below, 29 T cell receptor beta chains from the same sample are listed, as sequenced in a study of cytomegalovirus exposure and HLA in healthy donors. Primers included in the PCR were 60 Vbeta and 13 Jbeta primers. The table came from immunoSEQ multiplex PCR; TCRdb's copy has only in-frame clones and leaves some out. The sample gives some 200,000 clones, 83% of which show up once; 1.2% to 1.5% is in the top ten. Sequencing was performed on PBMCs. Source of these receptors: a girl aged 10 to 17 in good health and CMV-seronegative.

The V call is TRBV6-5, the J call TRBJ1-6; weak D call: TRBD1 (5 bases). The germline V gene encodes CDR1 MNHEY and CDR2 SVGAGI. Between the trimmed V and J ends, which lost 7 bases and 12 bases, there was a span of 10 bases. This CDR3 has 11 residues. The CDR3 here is CASKTGGPLHF. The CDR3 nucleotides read TGTGCCAGCAAAACGGGGGGACCCCTCCACTTT.

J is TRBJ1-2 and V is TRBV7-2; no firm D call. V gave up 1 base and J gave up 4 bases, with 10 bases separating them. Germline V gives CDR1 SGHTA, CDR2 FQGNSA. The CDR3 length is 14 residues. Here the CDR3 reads CASSLGPPGYGYTF. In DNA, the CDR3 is TGTGCCAGCAGCTTAGGCCCCCCGGGCTATGGCTACACCTTC.

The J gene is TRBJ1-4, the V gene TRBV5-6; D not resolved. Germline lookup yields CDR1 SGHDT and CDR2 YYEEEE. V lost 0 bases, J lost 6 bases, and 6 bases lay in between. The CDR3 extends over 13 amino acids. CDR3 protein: CASSLAPDEKLFF. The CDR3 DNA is TGTGCCAGCAGCTTGGCTCCCGATGAAAAACTGTTTTTT. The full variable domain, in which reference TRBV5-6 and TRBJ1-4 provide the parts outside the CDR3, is DAGVTQSPTHLIKTRGQQVTLRCSPKSGHDTVSWYQQALGQGPQFIFQYYEEEERQRGNFPDRFSGHQFPNYSSELNVNALLLGDSALYLCASSLAPDEKLFFGSGTQLSVL.

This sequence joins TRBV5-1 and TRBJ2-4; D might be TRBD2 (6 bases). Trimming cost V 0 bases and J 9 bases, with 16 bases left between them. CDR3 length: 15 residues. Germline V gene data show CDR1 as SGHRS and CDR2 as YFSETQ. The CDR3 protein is CASSLEGGTVGIQYF. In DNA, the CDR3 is TGCGCCAGCAGCTTGGAGGGCGGGACGGTGGGCATTCAGTACTTC. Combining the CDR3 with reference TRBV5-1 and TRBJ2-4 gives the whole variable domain KAGVTQTPRYLIKTRGQQVTLSCSPISGHRSVSWYQQTPGQGLQFLFEYFSETQRNKGNFPGRFSGRQFSNSRSEMNVSTLELGDSALYLCASSLEGGTVGIQYFGAGTRLSVL.

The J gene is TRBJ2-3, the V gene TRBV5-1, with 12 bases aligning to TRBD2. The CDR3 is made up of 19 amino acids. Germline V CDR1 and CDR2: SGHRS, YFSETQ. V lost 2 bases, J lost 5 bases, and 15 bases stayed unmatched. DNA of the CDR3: TGCGCCAGCAGCTTTCGTTCCCAGGATCTAGCGGGGGGGCAAGATACGCAGTATTTT. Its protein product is CASSFRSQDLAGGQDTQYF.

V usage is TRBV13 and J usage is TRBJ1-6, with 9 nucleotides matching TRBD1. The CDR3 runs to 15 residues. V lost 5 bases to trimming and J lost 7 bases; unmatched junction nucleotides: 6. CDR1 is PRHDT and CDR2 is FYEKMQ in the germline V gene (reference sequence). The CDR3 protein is CASSNYRGRNSPLHF. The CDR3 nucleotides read TGTGCCAGCAGCAATTACAGGGGGCGAAATTCACCCCTCCACTTT.

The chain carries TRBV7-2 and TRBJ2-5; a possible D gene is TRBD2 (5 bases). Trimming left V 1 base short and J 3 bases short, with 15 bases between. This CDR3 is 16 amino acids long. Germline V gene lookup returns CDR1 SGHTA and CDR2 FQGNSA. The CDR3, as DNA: TGTGCCAGCAGCTTAGGAGGCGGGCCCGGGAAAGAGACCCAGTACTTC. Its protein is CASSLGGGPGKETQYF.

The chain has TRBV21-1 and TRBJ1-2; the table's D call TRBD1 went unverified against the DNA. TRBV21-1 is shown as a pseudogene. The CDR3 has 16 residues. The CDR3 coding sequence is TGTGCCAGCAGCAAAGAGCGGACAGGGAACTTGTGGGGCTACACCTTC. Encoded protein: CASSKERTGNLWGYTF.

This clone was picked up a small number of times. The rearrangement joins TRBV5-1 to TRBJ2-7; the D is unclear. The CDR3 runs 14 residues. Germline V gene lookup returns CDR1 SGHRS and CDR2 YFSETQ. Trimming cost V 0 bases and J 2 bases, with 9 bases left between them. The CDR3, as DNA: TGCGCCAGCAGCTTGGAGCCAGGTACCTACGAGCAGTACTTC. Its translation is CASSLEPGTYEQYF.

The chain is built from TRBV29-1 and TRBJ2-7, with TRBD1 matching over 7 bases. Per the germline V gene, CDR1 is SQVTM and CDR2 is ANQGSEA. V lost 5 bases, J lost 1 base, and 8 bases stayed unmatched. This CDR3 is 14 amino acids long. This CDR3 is CSVFGGQNSYEQYF. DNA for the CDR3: TGCAGCGTTTTTGGGGGACAGAATTCCTACGAGCAGTACTTC.

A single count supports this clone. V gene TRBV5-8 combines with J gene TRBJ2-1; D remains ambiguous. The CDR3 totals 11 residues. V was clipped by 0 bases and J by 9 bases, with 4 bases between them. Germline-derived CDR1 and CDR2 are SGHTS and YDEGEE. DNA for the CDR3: TGTGCCAGCAGCTTGGCCTTTGAGCAGTTCTTC. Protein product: CASSLAFEQFF.

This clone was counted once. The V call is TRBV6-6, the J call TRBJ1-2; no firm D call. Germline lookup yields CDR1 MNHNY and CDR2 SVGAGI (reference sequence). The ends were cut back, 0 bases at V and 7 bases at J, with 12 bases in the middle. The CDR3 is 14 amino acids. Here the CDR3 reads CASSYSGRNFGYTF. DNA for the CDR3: TGTGCCAGCAGTTACTCAGGCAGGAATTTTGGCTACACCTTC.

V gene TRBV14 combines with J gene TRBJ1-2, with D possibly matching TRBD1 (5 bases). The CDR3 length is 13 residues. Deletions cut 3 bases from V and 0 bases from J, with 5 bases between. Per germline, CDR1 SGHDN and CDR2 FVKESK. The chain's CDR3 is CASSQTANYGYTF. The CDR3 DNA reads TGTGCCAGCAGCCAGACAGCTAACTATGGCTACACCTTC.

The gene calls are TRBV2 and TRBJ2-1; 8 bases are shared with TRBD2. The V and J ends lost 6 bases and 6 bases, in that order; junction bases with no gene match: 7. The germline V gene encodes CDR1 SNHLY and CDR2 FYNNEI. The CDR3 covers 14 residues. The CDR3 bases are TGTGCCAGCAGAGTTCGACTAGCGCTCAATGAGCAGTTCTTC. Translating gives CASRVRLALNEQFF. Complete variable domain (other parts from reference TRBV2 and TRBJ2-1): EPEVTQTPSHQVTQMGQEVILRCVPISNHLYFYWYRQILGQKVEFLVSFYNNEISEKSEIFDDQFSVERPDGSNFTLKIRSTKLEDSAMYFCASRVRLALNEQFFGPGTRLTVL.

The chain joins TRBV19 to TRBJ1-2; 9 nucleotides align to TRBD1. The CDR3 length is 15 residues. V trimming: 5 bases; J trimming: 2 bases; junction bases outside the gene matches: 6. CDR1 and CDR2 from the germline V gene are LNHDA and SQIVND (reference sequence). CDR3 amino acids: CASSPRQGENYGYTF. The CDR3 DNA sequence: TGTGCCAGTAGTCCGCGACAGGGGGAGAACTATGGCTACACCTTC.

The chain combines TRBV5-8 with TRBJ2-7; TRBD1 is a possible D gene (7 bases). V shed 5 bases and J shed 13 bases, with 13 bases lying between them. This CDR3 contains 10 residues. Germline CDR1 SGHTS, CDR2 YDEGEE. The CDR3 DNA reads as TGTGCCAGCAGTCGACAGGGAGGATACTTC. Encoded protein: CASSRQGGYF.

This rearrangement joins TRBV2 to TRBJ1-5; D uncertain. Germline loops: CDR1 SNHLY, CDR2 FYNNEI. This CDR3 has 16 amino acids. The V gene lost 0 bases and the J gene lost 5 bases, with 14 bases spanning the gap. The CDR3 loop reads CASSEAAAGGYQPQHF. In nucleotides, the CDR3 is TGTGCCAGCAGTGAAGCGGCCGCGGGAGGGTATCAGCCCCAGCATTTT.

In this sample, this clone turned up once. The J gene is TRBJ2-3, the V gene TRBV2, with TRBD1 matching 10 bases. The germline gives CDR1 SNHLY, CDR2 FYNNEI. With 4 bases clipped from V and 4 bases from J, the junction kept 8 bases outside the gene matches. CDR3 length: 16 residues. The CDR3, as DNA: TGTGCCAGCAGTGCCAGACAGGGGGCATCGTCAGATACGCAGTATTTT. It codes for CASSARQGASSDTQYF.

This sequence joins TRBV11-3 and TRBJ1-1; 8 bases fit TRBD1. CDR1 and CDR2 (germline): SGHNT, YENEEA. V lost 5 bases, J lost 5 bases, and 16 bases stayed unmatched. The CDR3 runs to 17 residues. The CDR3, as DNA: TGTGCCAGCAGCCGTGGGCGTGCAGGGGGCCAGGGGACTGAAGCTTTCTTT. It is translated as CASSRGRAGGQGTEAFF.

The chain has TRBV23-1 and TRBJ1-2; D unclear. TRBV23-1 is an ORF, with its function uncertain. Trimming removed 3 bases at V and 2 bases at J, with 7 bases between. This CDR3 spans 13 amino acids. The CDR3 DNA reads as TGCGCCAGCAGTCAGGAGGAAAACTATGGCTACACCTTC. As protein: CASSQEENYGYTF.

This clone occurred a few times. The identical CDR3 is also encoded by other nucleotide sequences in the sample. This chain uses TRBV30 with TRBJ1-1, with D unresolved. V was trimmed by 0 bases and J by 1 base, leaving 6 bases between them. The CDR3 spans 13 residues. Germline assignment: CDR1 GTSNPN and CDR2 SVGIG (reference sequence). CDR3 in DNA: TGTGCCTGGAGTGTACGCGGGAACACTGAAGCTTTCTTT. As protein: CAWSVRGNTEAFF.

The CDR3 loop reads CAWRNRGLGHGNTEAFF. For the CDR3, the DNA is TGTGCCTGGAGGAACAGGGGGCTGGGACATGGGAACACTGAAGCTTTCTTT. The chain has TRBV30 and TRBJ1-1; 9 nucleotides match TRBD1. CDR1 is GTSNPN, CDR2 SVGIG, per germline (reference sequence). The ends lost 3 bases at V and 1 base at J; junction bases unmatched: 12. The CDR3 spans 17 residues. The full variable domain, with the rest looked up from reference TRBV30 and TRBJ1-1, is SQTIHQWPATLVQPVGSPLSLECTVEGTSNPNLYWYRQAAGRGLQLLFYSVGIGQISSEVPQNLSASRPQDRQFILSSKKLLLSDSGFYLCAWRNRGLGHGNTEAFFGQGTRLTVV.

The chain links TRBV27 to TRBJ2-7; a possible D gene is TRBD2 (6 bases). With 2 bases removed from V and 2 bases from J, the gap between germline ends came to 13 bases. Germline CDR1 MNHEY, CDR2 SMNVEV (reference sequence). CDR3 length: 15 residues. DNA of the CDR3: TGTGCCAGCAGTTTAAGGCAGGGAGGAACCTACGAGCAGTACTTC. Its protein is CASSLRQGGTYEQYF.

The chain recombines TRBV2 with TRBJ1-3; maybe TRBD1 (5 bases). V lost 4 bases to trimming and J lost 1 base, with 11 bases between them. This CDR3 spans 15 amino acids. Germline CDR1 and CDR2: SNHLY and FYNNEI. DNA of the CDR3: TGTGCCAGCAGTGGATTCAAGGGGTCTGGAAACACCATATATTTT. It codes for CASSGFKGSGNTIYF.

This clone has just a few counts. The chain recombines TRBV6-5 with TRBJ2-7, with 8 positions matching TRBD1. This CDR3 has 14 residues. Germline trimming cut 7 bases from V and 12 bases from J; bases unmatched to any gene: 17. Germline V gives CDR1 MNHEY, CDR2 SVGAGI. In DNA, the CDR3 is TGTGCCAGCACCAGTGGACAGGGCCGCTTGGCGACGTACTTC. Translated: CASTSGQGRLATYF.

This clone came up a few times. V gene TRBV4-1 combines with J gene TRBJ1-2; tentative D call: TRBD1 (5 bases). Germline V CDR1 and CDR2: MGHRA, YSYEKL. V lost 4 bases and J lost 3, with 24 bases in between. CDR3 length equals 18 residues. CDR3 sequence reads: CASSPRGTGQVVDYGYTF. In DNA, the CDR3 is TGCGCCAGCAGCCCCCGCGGGACGGGTCAGGTTGTCGACTATGGCTACACCTTC.

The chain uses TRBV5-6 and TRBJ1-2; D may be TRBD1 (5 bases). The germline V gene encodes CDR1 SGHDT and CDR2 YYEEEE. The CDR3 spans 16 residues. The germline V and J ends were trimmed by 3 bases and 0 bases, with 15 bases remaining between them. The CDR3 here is CASSYYDRQTNYGYTF. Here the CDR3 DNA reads TGTGCCAGCAGCTATTACGACAGACAGACTAACTATGGCTACACCTTC.

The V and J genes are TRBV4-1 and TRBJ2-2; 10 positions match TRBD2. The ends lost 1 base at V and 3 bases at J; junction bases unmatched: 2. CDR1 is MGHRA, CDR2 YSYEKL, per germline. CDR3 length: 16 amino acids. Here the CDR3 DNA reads TGCGCCAGCAGCCAAGGACTAGCGGGCTACACCGGGGAGCTGTTTTTT. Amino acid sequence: CASSQGLAGYTGELFF.

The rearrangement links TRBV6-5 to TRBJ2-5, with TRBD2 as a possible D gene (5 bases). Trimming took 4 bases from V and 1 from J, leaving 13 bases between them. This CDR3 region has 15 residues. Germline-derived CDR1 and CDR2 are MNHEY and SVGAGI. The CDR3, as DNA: TGTGCCAGCAGTTCCAGCGGACGCCCCCAAGAGACCCAGTACTTC. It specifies CASSSSGRPQETQYF.